This T cell receptor beta chain appears in the sequencing data of a study of CD8+CD57+ T cells in acquired aplastic anemia. The overall study: Mean DNA quantity obtained from sorted CD4+ and CD8+ cells was about 3 ug. Findings of the study overall: Patients and controls were found to share over 25 CD8+ CDR3 sequences. Researchers reported that CD8+ Simpson's diversity was not significantly different in patients versus controls.

The V end lost 3 bases, the J end lost 3 bases, and 9 bases lay between the germline ends. The CDR3 covers 13 residues. A word on this clonotype: Its antigen is unidentified.

Patients included in sequencing had previously demonstrated CD8+CD57+ cell expansion by flow cytometry. Severe acquired aplastic anemia was present in all patients. CDR3 and TCR beta VDJ profiling relied on a genomic DNA template. TCRdb analysed the reads with MiXCR anew, one entry per CDR3 protein. Among 200,000 to 250,000 distinct CDR3 sequences listed, 47% were seen once. The source is a human donor with aplastic anemia. Sequencing was carried out using sorted CD4+, CD8+, or CD8+CD57+ T cells (not recorded which) from PBMCs. This rearrangement joins TRBV12-3 or TRBV12-4 to TRBJ2-7, with D perhaps TRBD2 (6 bases). The CDR3 DNA reads as TGTGCCAGCAGTTTCGCGGGGATCTACGAGCAGTACTTC. This gives the protein CASSFAGIYEQYF.